This T cell receptor (beta chain) is from a study of blood T cell repertoires in COVID-19. The wider study: Samples came from the United States, Italy and Spain, spanning acute and convalescent COVID-19.

Method: immunoSEQ multiplex PCR; TCRdb's copy keeps in-frame clones and lacks some. The sample contains approximately 270,000 clones, approximately 85% of which appear only once. The CDR3 contains 12 residues. V lost 3 bases to trimming and J lost 1 base, with 6 bases between them. CDR1 GTSNPN and CDR2 SVGIG come from the germline V gene (reference sequence). This chain uses TRBV30 with TRBJ1-1; D gene uncertain. The sequence came from a human donor with COVID-19, enrolled during active disease. The donor label of this sample is uncertain. Sequenced material: peripheral blood. The CDR3 nucleotides read TGTGCCTGGAGGTACAGGAACACTGAAGCTTTCTTT. This encodes CAWRYRNTEAFF. Full variable domain (rest looked up from reference TRBV30 and TRBJ1-1): SQTIHQWPATLVQPVGSPLSLECTVEGTSNPNLYWYRQAAGRGLQLLFYSVGIGQISSEVPQNLSASRPQDRQFILSSKKLLLSDSGFYLCAWRYRNTEAFFGQGTRLTVV.